The 29 T cell receptor beta chains in this list originate from one sample, sequenced in a study of control samples from healthy donors and cancer patients. Data came from immunoSEQ multiplex PCR; TCRdb stores just in-frame clones and leaves some out. The table has hundreds of thousands of clones, 75% to 95% seen once. The sequencing input was PBMCs. Receptors were obtained from a man aged 35 to 55 with head and neck cancer.

The rearrangement links TRBV23-1 to TRBJ1-3; D is ambiguous. TRBV23-1 falls under the ORF class, with uncertain function. V lost 0 bases and J 3 bases, leaving 9 bases between the germline ends. The CDR3 runs to 15 residues. CDR3 amino acids: CASSQSYWFGNTIYF. The CDR3 DNA is TGCGCCAGCAGTCAATCATATTGGTTTGGAAACACCATATATTTT.

The chain links TRBV4-1 to TRBJ2-2; no reliable D call. In germline, CDR1 is MGHRA, CDR2 YSYEKL. The CDR3 totals 14 residues. V was clipped by 0 bases and J by 10 bases, with 12 bases between them. Here the CDR3 DNA reads TGCGCCAGCAGCCAAGATTCAAATACGCCGGAGCTGTTTTTT. The encoded protein is CASSQDSNTPELFF.

This chain connects TRBV7-2 to TRBJ2-5, with 7 bases fitting TRBD2. After removal of 4 bases from V and 2 bases from J, the junction contained 4 bases not matched to a gene. The CDR3 covers 14 residues. The germline V gene encodes CDR1 SGHTA and CDR2 FQGNSA. The CDR3 is CASSWLAVQETQYF. CDR3 in DNA: TGTGCCAGCAGCTGGCTAGCGGTTCAAGAGACCCAGTACTTC.

The chain joins TRBV7-9 to TRBJ2-6, with a tentative D call TRBD1 (5 bases). The CDR3 has 17 residues. Trimming cost V 6 bases and J 0 bases, with 15 bases left between them. Germline V lookup: CDR1 SEHNR, CDR2 FQNEAQ (reference sequence). CDR3 DNA: TGTGCCAGCAGACACCTGGGGCTGGACTCTGGGGCCAACGTCCTGACTTTC. It is translated as CASRHLGLDSGANVLTF.

The chain employs TRBV28 and TRBJ2-7; 7 bases align to TRBD1. The CDR3 contains 14 residues. The germline V gene has CDR1 MDHEN and CDR2 SYDVKM. V was clipped by 6 bases and J by 2 bases; unmatched bases: 7. The CDR3, as DNA: TGTGCCAGCAGACCGACCGGGACAGCCTACGAGCAGTACTTC. Residues: CASRPTGTAYEQYF.

The chain links TRBV5-1 to TRBJ1-4, with 11 bases fitting TRBD1. Trimming cost V 4 bases and J 3 bases; bases outside gene matches: 5. CDR3 length: 16 residues. Germline V gives CDR1 SGHRS, CDR2 YFSETQ. CDR3 loop: CASSRDRGNANEKLFF. The CDR3 region has the DNA TGCGCCAGCAGCCGGGACAGGGGGAATGCTAATGAAAAACTGTTTTTT.

V and J are TRBV27 and TRBJ1-2; tentatively, D is TRBD1 (5 bases). CDR1 and CDR2 (germline): MNHEY, SMNVEV (reference sequence). The germline V and J ends were trimmed by 1 base and 0 bases, with 18 bases remaining between them. This CDR3 contains 18 residues. The CDR3 nucleotides read TGTGCCAGCAGTTTATTCGCCTCGGTTGGGGGAGCTAACTATGGCTACACCTTC. Its protein is CASSLFASVGGANYGYTF.

The chain links TRBV11-2 to TRBJ2-3, with TRBD2 matching 7 bases. The germline V gene has CDR1 SGHAT and CDR2 FQNNGV. This CDR3 has 14 residues. Trimming cost V 1 base and J 4 bases; bases outside gene matches: 2. The CDR3, as DNA: TGTGCCAGCAGCTTAGGGGGGGGAGCAGATACGCAGTATTTT. The encoded protein is CASSLGGGADTQYF.

The V and J genes are TRBV6-5 and TRBJ1-1; D is perhaps TRBD1 (6 bases). Trimming removed 7 bases from V and 0 bases from J, with 12 bases in between. Germline-derived CDR1 and CDR2 are MNHEY and SVGAGI. The CDR3 has 14 residues. The CDR3 nucleotides read TGTGCCAGCATCCACAGGGCCATGAACACTGAAGCTTTCTTT. This sequence encodes CASIHRAMNTEAFF.

CDR3 coding DNA: TGTGCCAGCAGCTTAGCGCGGGCGGATGAGCAGTTCTTC. Its protein is CASSLARADEQFF. This chain connects TRBV7-2 to TRBJ2-1; D possibly corresponds to TRBD2 (5 bases). The V gene's germline CDR1 is SGHTA and CDR2 FQGNSA. The CDR3 length is 13 residues. The ends were cut back, 0 bases at V and 8 bases at J, with 8 bases in the middle.

The chain joins TRBV5-1 to TRBJ1-3; no reliable D call. Germline V gives CDR1 SGHRS, CDR2 YFSETQ. V was shortened by 2 bases and J by 0 bases, with 9 bases between the two germline ends. The CDR3 loop spans 15 amino acids. This chain's CDR3 is CASSFGLNSGNTIYF. In nucleotides, the CDR3 is TGCGCCAGCAGCTTCGGACTGAACTCTGGAAACACCATATATTTT.

The chain recombines TRBV4-2 with TRBJ1-5; no firm D call. Trimming shortened V by 0 bases and J by 9 bases, and 12 bases separated the two germline ends. This CDR3 spans 14 amino acids. Germline V lookup: CDR1 LGHNA, CDR2 YNFKEQ. CDR3 amino acids: CASSQDGQRGPQHF. CDR3 DNA sequence: TGTGCCAGCAGCCAAGATGGCCAGCGGGGGCCCCAGCATTTT.

The chain is built from TRBV10-3 and TRBJ2-5; 11 bases fit TRBD1. Unmatched junction bases numbered 2, after V lost 4 bases and J lost 4 bases. From germline, CDR1 is ENHRY and CDR2 SYGVKD. The CDR3 has 14 residues. Here the CDR3 reads CAISGTGGRETQYF. CDR3 coding DNA: TGTGCCATCAGTGGGACAGGGGGCAGAGAGACCCAGTACTTC.

V usage is TRBV11-2 and J usage is TRBJ2-5; 8 nucleotides align to TRBD1. Unmatched junction bases numbered 12, after V lost 5 bases and J lost 7 bases. From germline, CDR1 is SGHAT and CDR2 FQNNGV. The CDR3 runs to 15 residues. Here the CDR3 reads CASSPPDRVRGTQYF. CDR3 nucleotides: TGTGCCAGCAGCCCCCCGGACAGGGTGCGGGGGACCCAGTACTTC.

The V gene is TRBV7-9, the J gene TRBJ2-7; D is unresolved. Germline CDR1 reads SEHNR; CDR2 reads FQNEAQ (reference sequence). The CDR3 covers 14 residues. The ends were cut back, 1 base at V and 3 bases at J, with 10 bases in the middle. The CDR3 reads CASSLEAGRYEQYF. The CDR3 bases are TGTGCCAGCAGCTTAGAGGCAGGACGCTACGAGCAGTACTTC. Drawing the rest from reference TRBV7-9 and TRBJ2-7, the complete variable domain is DTGVSQNPRHKITKRGQNVTFRCDPISEHNRLYWYRQTLGQGPEFLTYFQNEAQLEKSRLLSDRFSAERPKGSFSTLEIQRTEQGDSAMYLCASSLEAGRYEQYFGPGTRLTVT.

J is TRBJ2-1 and V is TRBV14; D ambiguous. V lost 4 bases and J 7 bases, leaving 11 bases between the germline ends. This CDR3 has 13 residues. Germline-derived CDR1 and CDR2 are SGHDN and FVKESK. As DNA, the CDR3 is TGTGCCAGCAGCCGATATTCTACAAATGAGCAGTTCTTC. The encoded protein is CASSRYSTNEQFF.

The chain is built from TRBV4-1 and TRBJ1-6; D unclear. Trimming stripped 1 base from V and 11 bases from J, with 6 bases between. Germline V gene sequence: CDR1 MGHRA, CDR2 YSYEKL. This CDR3 is 12 amino acids long. The CDR3 DNA reads as TGCGCCAGCAGCCAAGGTTATCCACCCCTCCACTTT. This gives the protein CASSQGYPPLHF.

The genes are TRBV19 and TRBJ1-1; tentative D call: TRBD1 (5 bases). With 1 base removed from V and 0 bases from J, the gap between germline ends came to 12 bases. The CDR3 has 16 amino acids. Germline V gene sequence: CDR1 LNHDA, CDR2 SQIVND (reference sequence). CDR3 sequence (DNA): TGTGCCAGTAGTATAGTTCGGGGCTCAATGAACACTGAAGCTTTCTTT. Amino acids: CASSIVRGSMNTEAFF.

This chain links TRBV6-6 with TRBJ1-2, with TRBD1 matching over 8 bases. The CDR3 spans 15 residues. The V segment lost 5 bases and the J segment 8 bases; nucleotides outside the gene matches: 13. Germline assignment: CDR1 MNHNY and CDR2 SVGAGI (reference sequence). The CDR3 region has the DNA TGTGCCAGCAGTCTACCAGGACAGGGAGTTCAGGGCTACACCTTC. Protein product: CASSLPGQGVQGYTF.

This chain connects TRBV4-3 to TRBJ2-7; possible D gene TRBD1, 6 bases. V dropped 0 bases and J dropped 7 bases, with 16 bases sitting between them. This CDR3 contains 15 residues. The germline V gene encodes CDR1 LGHNA and CDR2 YSLEER. Here the CDR3 reads CASSQEIPGANEQYF. In DNA form, the CDR3 reads TGCGCCAGCAGCCAAGAAATTCCAGGGGCGAATGAGCAGTACTTC.

This chain joins TRBV3-1 (or the pseudogene TRBV3-2) and TRBJ1-1; D is unresolved. This CDR3 spans 13 amino acids. V was clipped by 0 bases and J by 6 bases, with 8 bases between them. Germline V gene lookup returns CDR1 LGHDT and CDR2 YNNKEL (reference sequence). In nucleotides, the CDR3 is TGTGCCAGCAGCCAAGATTTCGGATCTGAAGCTTTCTTT. Protein product: CASSQDFGSEAFF.

V and J are TRBV14 and TRBJ1-6; TRBD1 matches 7 bases. The ends lost 3 bases at V and 5 bases at J; junction bases unmatched: 7. This CDR3 contains 16 residues. Germline lookup yields CDR1 SGHDN and CDR2 FVKESK. Here the CDR3 DNA reads TGTGCCAGCAGCCACCGCGGGCAGGGGGATAATTCACCCCTCCACTTT. It specifies CASSHRGQGDNSPLHF.

The chain recombines TRBV6-1 with TRBJ2-3; no definite D call. Germline-derived CDR1 and CDR2 are MNHNS and SASEGT. This CDR3 region has 14 residues. Trimming took off 1 base at V and 4 bases at J, with 9 bases between the two ends. CDR3 nucleotide sequence: TGTGCCAGCAGTGAAGTGGCGCGCCCAGATACGCAGTATTTT. Encoded protein: CASSEVARPDTQYF.

In its sample, this clone was seen once. The V and J genes are TRBV10-3 and TRBJ2-1; TRBD2 aligns across 11 bases. CDR3 length: 17 amino acids. J lost 9 bases, V lost 0 bases, and 10 bases had no gene match. Germline-derived CDR1 and CDR2 are ENHRY and SYGVKD. The CDR3 loop is CAISESTGLAGGGEQFF. For the CDR3, the DNA is TGTGCCATCAGTGAGTCGACGGGGCTAGCGGGAGGTGGTGAGCAGTTCTTC.

The V gene is TRBV6-2 or TRBV6-3, the J gene TRBJ1-1; TRBD1 matches at 7 bases. Germline V CDR1 and CDR2: MNHEY, SVGEGT. J was trimmed by 0 bases and V by 3 bases; bases with no gene match: 7. CDR3 size: 16 residues. CDR3 loop: CASSYGGTDMNTEAFF. The CDR3 DNA reads TGTGCCAGCAGTTATGGTGGGACAGACATGAACACTGAAGCTTTCTTT.

This sequence joins TRBV13 and TRBJ2-3; TRBD1 aligns across 11 bases. V shed 0 bases and J 4 bases; nucleotides not matched to a gene: 9. Germline V CDR1 and CDR2: PRHDT, FYEKMQ (reference sequence). This CDR3 is 18 amino acids long. The CDR3 protein is CASSLGPAGQGVADTQYF. The CDR3 region has the DNA TGTGCCAGCAGCTTAGGCCCGGCGGGACAGGGGGTTGCAGATACGCAGTATTTT.

The CDR3 is CASSSSSDRHHYEQYF. The CDR3 DNA reads TGCGCCAGCAGCTCTTCCTCGGACCGACATCACTACGAGCAGTACTTC. The V gene is TRBV5-1, the J gene TRBJ2-7, with D uncertain. This CDR3 spans 16 amino acids. Germline V gives CDR1 SGHRS, CDR2 YFSETQ. Trimming left V 3 bases short and J 3 bases short, with 19 bases between.

This chain connects TRBV11-3 to TRBJ2-1; D unresolved. The germline gives CDR1 SGHNT, CDR2 YENEEA. V gave up 0 bases and J gave up 5 bases, with 11 bases separating them. The CDR3 consists of 15 residues. CDR3 in DNA: TGTGCCAGCAGCTTAGAAGGAGACCCGAACAATGAGCAGTTCTTC. This encodes CASSLEGDPNNEQFF.

This clone appeared once. The rearrangement links TRBV2 to TRBJ1-2; D remains ambiguous. Germline loops: CDR1 SNHLY, CDR2 FYNNEI. CDR3 length: 13 residues. With 4 bases removed from V and 0 bases from J, the gap between germline ends came to 6 bases. This CDR3 is CASSADSNYGYTF. The CDR3 coding sequence is TGTGCCAGCAGTGCCGATTCTAACTATGGCTACACCTTC.